This TCR beta chain was recovered during a study of T cell changes during pregnancy in multiple sclerosis. CDR3 length: 12 residues. V lost 6 bases to trimming and J lost 3 bases; unmatched junction nucleotides: 0. Looked up from germline, CDR1 is SEHNR and CDR2 is FQNEAQ (reference sequence). Sequenced by immunoSEQ multiplex PCR; TCRdb stores in-frame clones only, minus some. The profile shows more than 100,000 clones, roughly 92% of them singletons. The sample here was peripheral blood, taken after pregnancy. This chain links TRBV7-9 with TRBJ1-2, with 8 bases matching TRBD1. This receptor was identified in a female donor with multiple sclerosis, enrolled in a pregnancy study. The CDR3 loop is CASRGQDYGYTF. DNA for the CDR3: TGTGCCAGCAGGGGACAGGACTATGGCTACACCTTC.